The next 19 T cell receptor beta chains were all read from a single sample in a study of shared clonotypes between healthy human individuals. Sequencing was performed with immunoSEQ multiplex PCR; in TCRdb, only in-frame clones are kept and a portion is missing. The sample has about 770,000 clones, 72% seen once. Material: memory CD4+ T cells sorted from blood. Sample subset: CD45RA-negative fraction. The receptors come from a woman aged 25 to 39 in good health.

The chain is built from TRBV18 and TRBJ1-2; 12 nucleotides agree with TRBD1. The germline gives CDR1 KGHSH, CDR2 LQKENI. CDR3 length: 16 residues. The junction had 7 bases not matched to a gene; V was cut back by 5 bases and J by 3 bases. The CDR3 sequence: CASSETGTGGHYGYTF. CDR3 bases: TGTGCCAGCTCAGAAACCGGGACAGGGGGCCACTATGGCTACACCTTC.

This clone was found a few times. The chain uses TRBV18 and TRBJ2-3; 8 positions match TRBD1. Trimming cost V 5 bases and J 9 bases; bases outside gene matches: 4. The CDR3 length is 12 residues. CDR1 is KGHSH, CDR2 LQKENI, per germline. The CDR3 DNA reads as TGTGCCAGCTCAACGGACAGGGACACGCAGTATTTT. Protein sequence: CASSTDRDTQYF. The full variable domain, in which reference TRBV18 and TRBJ2-3 provide the parts outside the CDR3, is NAGVMQNPRHLVRRRGQEARLRCSPMKGHSHVYWYRQLPEEGLKFMVYLQKENIIDESGMPKERFSAEFPKEGPSILRIQQVVRGDSAAYFCASSTDRDTQYFGPGTRLTVL.

This clone was seen more than once but under ten times. The chain is built from TRBV30 and TRBJ1-6, with D possibly matching TRBD1 (6 bases). The CDR3 runs to 14 residues. Trimming left V 4 bases short and J 7 bases short, with 14 bases between. Germline CDR1 and CDR2: GTSNPN and SVGIG (reference sequence). In nucleotides, the CDR3 is TGTGCCTGGATGGGGGCCGCCGGGAATTCACCCCTCCACTTT. It specifies CAWMGAAGNSPLHF. Full variable domain (remainder filled in from reference TRBV30 and TRBJ1-6): SQTIHQWPATLVQPVGSPLSLECTVEGTSNPNLYWYRQAAGRGLQLLFYSVGIGQISSEVPQNLSASRPQDRQFILSSKKLLLSDSGFYLCAWMGAAGNSPLHFGNGTRLTVT.

In its sample, this clone was seen a few times. The J gene is TRBJ2-4, the V gene TRBV28; tentatively, D is TRBD1 or TRBD2 (5 bases each). Trimming removed 6 bases from V and 0 bases from J, with 18 bases in between. The V gene's germline CDR1 is MDHEN and CDR2 SYDVKM. CDR3 length equals 17 residues. The CDR3 nucleotides read TGTGCCAGCAGCCTACCGGGACCGAGGTTAGCCAAAAACATTCAGTACTTC. Encoded protein: CASSLPGPRLAKNIQYF.

V usage is TRBV19 and J usage is TRBJ2-1, with D maybe TRBD2 (5 bases). CDR1 is LNHDA, CDR2 SQIVND, per germline (reference sequence). Between the trimmed V and J ends, which lost 1 base and 7 bases, there was a span of 14 bases. The CDR3 sequence is 15 residues long. CDR3 residues: CASSIGLNRGNEQFF. The CDR3 nucleotides are TGTGCCAGTAGTATAGGCCTGAACAGAGGGAATGAGCAGTTCTTC.

J is TRBJ2-1 and V is TRBV30, with 7 bases identical to TRBD1. Losses at the gene ends were 5 bases for V and 5 bases for J; bases not matched to a gene: 6. Germline loops: CDR1 GTSNPN, CDR2 SVGIG (reference sequence). This CDR3 is built from 13 residues. CDR3 coding DNA: TGTGCCTGGCACAGGGGTGGGAACAATGAGCAGTTCTTC. Protein sequence: CAWHRGGNNEQFF. Together with reference TRBV30 and TRBJ2-1, the CDR3 gives the full variable domain: SQTIHQWPATLVQPVGSPLSLECTVEGTSNPNLYWYRQAAGRGLQLLFYSVGIGQISSEVPQNLSASRPQDRQFILSSKKLLLSDSGFYLCAWHRGGNNEQFFGPGTRLTVL.

The chain has TRBV19 and TRBJ1-2; no definite D call. Germline V gene lookup returns CDR1 LNHDA and CDR2 SQIVND (reference sequence). The CDR3 runs 14 residues. The V end was cut by 6 bases, the J end by 4 bases, with 15 bases between. CDR3 protein: CASSISTDTYGYTF. CDR3 DNA: TGTGCCAGTAGCATCTCGACGGATACCTATGGCTACACCTTC.

The V and J genes are TRBV29-1 and TRBJ1-4; possible D gene TRBD1, 5 bases. CDR1 SQVTM and CDR2 ANQGSEA come from the germline V gene. The V end lost 7 bases, the J end lost 3 bases, and 15 bases lay between the germline ends. There are 14 residues in the CDR3. DNA of the CDR3: TGCAGCGCACTACTCAGGGTCCCTAATGAAAAACTGTTTTTT. It yields the protein CSALLRVPNEKLFF.

The chain uses TRBV28 and TRBJ2-3; D remains ambiguous. The germline V gene encodes CDR1 MDHEN and CDR2 SYDVKM. Trimming removed 5 bases from V and 0 bases from J, with 9 bases in between. The CDR3 has 14 residues. CDR3 in amino acids: CASSLHSSTDTQYF. The CDR3 DNA follows: TGTGCCAGCAGTCTCCATTCTAGCACAGATACGCAGTATTTT.

In this sample, this clone turned up a few times. The chain carries TRBV19 and TRBJ1-1; TRBD1 might be the D (5 bases). With 8 bases removed from V and 0 bases from J, the gap between germline ends came to 10 bases. Germline loops: CDR1 LNHDA, CDR2 SQIVND (reference sequence). This CDR3 comprises 13 residues. Here the CDR3 reads CASGQIMNTEAFF. In DNA form, the CDR3 reads TGTGCCAGTGGACAAATCATGAACACTGAAGCTTTCTTT.

This clone showed up just a few times. The chain joins TRBV15 to TRBJ2-5; D unresolved. Germline V gives CDR1 LNHNV, CDR2 YYDKDF (reference sequence). Trimming took off 0 bases at V and 7 bases at J, with 18 bases between the two ends. This CDR3 spans 16 amino acids. CDR3 DNA: TGTGCCACCAGCAGAGACCTGGACGGCTCCGTAAGGACCCAGTACTTC. Translation: CATSRDLDGSVRTQYF.

This chain links TRBV5-1 with TRBJ1-1; TRBD1 matches 7 bases. Germline CDR1 reads SGHRS; CDR2 reads YFSETQ. The V and J ends lost 1 base and 1 base, in that order; junction bases with no gene match: 4. This CDR3 contains 15 residues. This CDR3 is CASSLQTGANTEAFF. The CDR3 coding sequence is TGCGCCAGCAGCTTGCAAACAGGGGCGAACACTGAAGCTTTCTTT.

The sample holds a few counts of this clone. The chain couples TRBV16 to TRBJ1-5; D unresolved. Trimming cost V 0 bases and J 7 bases, with 10 bases left between them. Germline values: CDR1 KGHSY, CDR2 FQNENV. The length of the CDR3 is 14 residues. The CDR3 is CASSQSPGSQPQHF. The CDR3 DNA sequence: TGTGCCAGCAGCCAATCTCCGGGCAGCCAGCCCCAGCATTTT.

This clone has only a few counts. V is TRBV4-1 and J is TRBJ2-7; D may be TRBD2 (5 bases). The CDR3 is 14 residues long. The germline gives CDR1 MGHRA, CDR2 YSYEKL. Trimming removed 5 bases at V and 2 bases at J, with 13 bases between. CDR3 amino acids: CASSYAGPPYEQYF. In DNA form, the CDR3 reads TGCGCCAGCAGCTATGCGGGCCCCCCCTACGAGCAGTACTTC.

This clone appeared many times. The J gene is TRBJ2-1, the V gene TRBV9, with D possibly being TRBD2 (6 bases). V dropped 6 bases and J dropped 4 bases, with 17 bases sitting between them. The CDR3 is made up of 15 amino acids. The germline gives CDR1 SGDLS, CDR2 YYNGEE. CDR3 region: CASTVDSGPYNEQFF. CDR3 nucleotide sequence: TGTGCCAGCACGGTTGACAGCGGGCCGTACAATGAGCAGTTCTTC.

The gene calls are TRBV7-8 and TRBJ2-7; 15 bases are shared with TRBD2. The CDR3 totals 15 residues. The trim removed 4 bases at V and 3 bases at J, leaving 1 base unmatched. From germline, CDR1 is SGHVS and CDR2 FQNEAQ. This CDR3 reads CASSWGLAGGYEQYF. The CDR3 DNA reads TGTGCCAGCAGCTGGGGACTAGCGGGAGGCTACGAGCAGTACTTC.

This chain connects TRBV6-1 to TRBJ1-5; 8 bases are shared with TRBD1. The germline gives CDR1 MNHNS, CDR2 SASEGT. The CDR3 totals 14 residues. With 5 bases clipped from V and 7 bases from J, the junction kept 7 bases outside the gene matches. This CDR3 is CASSMTGEGQPQHF. The CDR3 nucleotides read TGTGCCAGCAGTATGACAGGGGAGGGGCAGCCCCAGCATTTT.

This chain links TRBV27 with TRBJ1-5, with D uncertain. The CDR3 has 13 amino acids. Trimming stripped 6 bases from V and 6 bases from J, with 12 bases between. Per germline, CDR1 MNHEY and CDR2 SMNVEV (reference sequence). CDR3 sequence: CASRPYSGQPQHF. Written as DNA, the CDR3 is TGTGCCAGCAGACCCTACTCCGGTCAGCCCCAGCATTTT.

This clone was seen once. Mismatch with germline at one junction end may stem from a read error. The chain has TRBV5-1 and TRBJ2-2, with D possibly TRBD2 on 7 matching bases. CDR3 length equals 15 residues. CDR1 is SGHRS and CDR2 is YFSETQ in the germline V gene. The CDR3 nucleotides are TGTGCCAGCAGCGCGGGGGCCCGAGCCACCGGGGAGCTGTTTTTT. This gives the protein CASSAGARATGELFF.